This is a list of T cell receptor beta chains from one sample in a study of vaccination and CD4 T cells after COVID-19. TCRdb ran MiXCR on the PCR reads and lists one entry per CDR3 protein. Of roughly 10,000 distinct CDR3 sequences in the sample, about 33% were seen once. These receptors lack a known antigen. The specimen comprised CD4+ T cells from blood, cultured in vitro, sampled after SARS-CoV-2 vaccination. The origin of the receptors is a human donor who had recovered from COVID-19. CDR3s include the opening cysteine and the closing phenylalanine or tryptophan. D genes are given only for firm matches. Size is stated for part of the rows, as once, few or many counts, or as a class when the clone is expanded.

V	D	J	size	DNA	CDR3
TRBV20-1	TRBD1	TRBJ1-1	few	TGCAGTGCTAGAAAGGGACAGACTAACACTGAAGCTTTCTTT	CSARKGQTNTEAFF
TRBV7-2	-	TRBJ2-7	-	TGTGCCAGCAGCTTAGTGGGGGCTAGCCGCGCTGGGGAGCAGTACTTC	CASSLVGASRAGEQYF
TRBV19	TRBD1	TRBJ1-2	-	TGTGCCAGTAGTATTGTACAGGGGGGTGCTCGCGGCTACACCTTC	CASSIVQGGARGYTF
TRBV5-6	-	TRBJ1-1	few	TGTGCCAGCAGCCTTACAGGGAAAGGCACTGAAGCTTTCTTT	CASSLTGKGTEAFF
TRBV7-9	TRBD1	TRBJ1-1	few	TGTGCCAGCAGCCACCGGGACAGGGAGAGGAACACTGAAGCTTTCTTT	CASSHRDRERNTEAFF
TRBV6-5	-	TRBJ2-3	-	TGTGCCAGCAGTTACTCAGGGGGGGTAGGGGATACGCAGTATTTT	CASSYSGGVGDTQYF
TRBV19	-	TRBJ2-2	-	TGTGCCAGTAGTATACAGGTGCTCGCCGGGGAGCTGTTTTTT	CASSIQVLAGELFF
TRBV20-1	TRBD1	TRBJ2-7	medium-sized	TGCAGTGCTAGGGGGGACAGACTCTACTCCTACGAGCAGTACTTC	CSARGDRLYSYEQYF
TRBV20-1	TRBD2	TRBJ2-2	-	TGCAGTGCTCCAGAGACTAGCGGGGCCCCCGCCGGGGAGCTGTTTTTT	CSAPETSGAPAGELFF
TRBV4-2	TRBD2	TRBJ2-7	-	TGTGCCAGCAGCCGCGGACTAGCGGGGCAGCAGTACTTC	CASSRGLAGQQYF
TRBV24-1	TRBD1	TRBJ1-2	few	TGTGCCACCAGTGATGCGCGACAGGGAGACTATGGCTACACCTTC	CATSDARQGDYGYTF
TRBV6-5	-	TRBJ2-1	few	TGTGCCAGCAATTACCGGACACCTTTGGGAATCTACAATGAGCAGTTCTTC	CASNYRTPLGIYNEQFF
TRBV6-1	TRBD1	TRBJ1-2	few	TGTGCCAGCAGCCCAGGGGGTCGCTATGGCTACACCTTC	CASSPGGRYGYTF
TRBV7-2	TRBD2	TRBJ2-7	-	TGTGCCAGCAGCTTAGGAGCGGGGGGACACTCCTACGAGCAGTACTTC	CASSLGAGGHSYEQYF
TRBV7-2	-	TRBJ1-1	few	TGTGCCAGCAGCTTAGCAATGAACACTGAAGCTTTCTTT	CASSLAMNTEAFF
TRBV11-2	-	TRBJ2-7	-	TGTGCCAGCAGCTACCCTGCGGGAACCGAGCAGTACTTC	CASSYPAGTEQYF
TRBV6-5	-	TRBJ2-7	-	TGTGCCAGCAGTTACTCAAGGCAGGCCAGCTCCTACGAGCAGTACTTC	CASSYSRQASSYEQYF
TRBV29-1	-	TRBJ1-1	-	TGCAGCGCTGTGAGGGAGACTGAAGCTTTCTTT	CSAVRETEAFF
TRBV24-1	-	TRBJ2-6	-	TGTGCCACCAGTGACCCAACGGGGAGCCGGCGCTCTGGGGCCAACGTCCTGACTTTC	CATSDPTGSRRSGANVLTF
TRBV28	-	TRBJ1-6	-	TGTGCCAGCACCATCCGGTCCTGGGCAGATAATTCACCCCTCCACTTT	CASTIRSWADNSPLHF
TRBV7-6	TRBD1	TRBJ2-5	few	TGTGCCAGCAGCTCCGGGACAGGGGCCCGTGGGACCCAGTACTTC	CASSSGTGARGTQYF
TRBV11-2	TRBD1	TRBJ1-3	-	TGTGCCAGCAGCTCAAGAGCGGGACAGGGGGGCCTCATCGACACCATATATTTT	CASSSRAGQGGLIDTIYF
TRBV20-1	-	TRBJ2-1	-	TGCAGTGCTAGTGGCGACAGCTACAATGAGCAGTTCTTC	CSASGDSYNEQFF
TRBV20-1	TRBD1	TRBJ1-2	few	TGCAGTACGGGGGAGAACAGGGGATCGTATGGCTACACCTTC	CSTGENRGSYGYTF
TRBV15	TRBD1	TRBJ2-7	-	TGTGCCACCAGCAGTGTGACAGGGGCCACCTACGAGCAGTACTTC	CATSSVTGATYEQYF
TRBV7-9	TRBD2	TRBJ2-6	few	TGTGCCAGCAGCCACGGTATGGTAGCGGGAATCTCTGGGGCCAACGTCCTGACTTTC	CASSHGMVAGISGANVLTF